One T cell receptor (beta chain) is described in this entry. The sample belongs to a study of blood T cell repertoires in COVID-19. Across the whole study: Collection of acute and convalescent COVID-19 samples took place in the United States, Italy and Spain.

Germline V gene data show CDR1 as KGHDR and CDR2 as SFDVKD. Deletions cut 7 bases from V and 5 bases from J, with 10 bases between. CDR3 length: 13 residues. Authors' processing steps: Reference gene primer amplification gave nucleated cell count estimates. TCRdb keeps only in-frame clones here, not all; method: immunoSEQ multiplex PCR. That table is the source of V, J and clone size, and D and trimming were worked out from the DNA. The data show 500,000 to 600,000 clones, with less than 90% seen just once and 7.8% held by the top ten. Sequencing used peripheral blood. V gene TRBV24-1 combines with J gene TRBJ2-2; possible D gene TRBD1, 5 bases. The TCR comes from a woman in her forties or fifties with COVID-19, enrolled during active disease. The CDR3 nucleotides are TGTGCCACCAGGGGGCCATGGACCGGGGAGCTGTTTTTT. It translates to CATRGPWTGELFF.